This record concerns one TCR beta chain sequence. The repertoire was sequenced with immunoSEQ multiplex PCR; TCRdb's copy has only in-frame clones and lacks some. The table includes tens of thousands of clones, more than 75% detected once. This entry belongs to a study of T cells after somatic rescue of genetic block. CDR3 length equals 14 residues. Trimming left V 7 bases short and J 4 bases short, with 13 bases between. Per germline, CDR1 MNHNS and CDR2 SASEGT. V gene TRBV6-1 combines with J gene TRBJ2-2, with D perhaps TRBD2 (5 bases). The source is a man under 40. The sample consisted of peripheral blood mononuclear cells (PBMCs). This CDR3 is CASNDYGITGELFF. CDR3 coding DNA: TGTGCCAGCAATGACTACGGGATCACCGGGGAGCTGTTTTTT.